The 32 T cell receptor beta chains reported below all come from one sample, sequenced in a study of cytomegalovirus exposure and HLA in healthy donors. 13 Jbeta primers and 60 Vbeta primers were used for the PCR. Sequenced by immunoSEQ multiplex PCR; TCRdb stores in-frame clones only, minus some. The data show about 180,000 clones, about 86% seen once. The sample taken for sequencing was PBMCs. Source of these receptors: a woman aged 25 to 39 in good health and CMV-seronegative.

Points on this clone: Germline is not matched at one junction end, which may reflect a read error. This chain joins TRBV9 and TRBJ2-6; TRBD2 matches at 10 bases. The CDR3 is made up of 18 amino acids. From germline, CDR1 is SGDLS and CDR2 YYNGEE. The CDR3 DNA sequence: TGTGCCAGCAGCGTAGCACTAGCGGGAACTTCTGGGGCCAACGGCCTGACTTTC. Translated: CASSVALAGTSGANGLTF.

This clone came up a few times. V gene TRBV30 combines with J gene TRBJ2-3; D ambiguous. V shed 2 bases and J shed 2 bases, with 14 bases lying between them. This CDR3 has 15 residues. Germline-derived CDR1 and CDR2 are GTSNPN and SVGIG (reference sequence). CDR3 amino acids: CAWSLVESLTDTQYF. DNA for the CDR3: TGTGCCTGGAGTCTCGTCGAGTCTCTCACAGATACGCAGTATTTT.

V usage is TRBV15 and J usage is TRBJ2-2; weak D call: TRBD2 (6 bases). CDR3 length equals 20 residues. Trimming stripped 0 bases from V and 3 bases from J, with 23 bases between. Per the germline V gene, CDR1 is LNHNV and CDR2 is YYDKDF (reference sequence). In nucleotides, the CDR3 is TGTGCCACCAGCAGAGATCGTGATGGTCGGGGGACCCCGGACACCGGGGAGCTGTTTTTT. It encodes CATSRDRDGRGTPDTGELFF. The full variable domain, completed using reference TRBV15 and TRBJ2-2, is DAMVIQNPRYQVTQFGKPVTLSCSQTLNHNVMYWYQQKSSQAPKLLFHYYDKDFNNEADTPDNFQSRRPNTSFCFLDIRSPGLGDTAMYLCATSRDRDGRGTPDTGELFFGEGSRLTVL.

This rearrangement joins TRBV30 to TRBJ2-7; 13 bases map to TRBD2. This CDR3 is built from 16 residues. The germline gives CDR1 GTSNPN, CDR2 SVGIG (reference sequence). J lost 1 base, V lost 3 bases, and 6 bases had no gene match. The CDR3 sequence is CAWRRPGLAGSYEQYF. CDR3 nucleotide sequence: TGTGCCTGGAGAAGACCGGGACTAGCGGGGTCCTACGAGCAGTACTTC.

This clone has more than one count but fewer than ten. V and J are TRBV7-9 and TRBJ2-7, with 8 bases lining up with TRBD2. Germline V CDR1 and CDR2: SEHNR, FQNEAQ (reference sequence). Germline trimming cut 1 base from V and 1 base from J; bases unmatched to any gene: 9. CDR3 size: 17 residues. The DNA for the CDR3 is TGTGCCAGCAGCTTAGAGGGTTTAGCGGGAAAATCCTACGAGCAGTACTTC. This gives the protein CASSLEGLAGKSYEQYF.

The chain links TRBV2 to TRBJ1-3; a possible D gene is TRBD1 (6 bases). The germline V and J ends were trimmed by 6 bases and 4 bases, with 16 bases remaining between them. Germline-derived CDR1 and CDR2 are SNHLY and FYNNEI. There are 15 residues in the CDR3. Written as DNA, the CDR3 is TGTGCCAGCAGCGCTCAGACAGGTTCAGGAAACACCATATATTTT. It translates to CASSAQTGSGNTIYF.

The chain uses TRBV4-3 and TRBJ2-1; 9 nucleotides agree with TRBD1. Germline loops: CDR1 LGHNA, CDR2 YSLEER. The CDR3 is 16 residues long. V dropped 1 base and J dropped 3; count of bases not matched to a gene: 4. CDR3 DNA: TGCGCCAGCAGCCAAGCCGGACAGGGGCGCTACAATGAGCAGTTCTTC. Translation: CASSQAGQGRYNEQFF.

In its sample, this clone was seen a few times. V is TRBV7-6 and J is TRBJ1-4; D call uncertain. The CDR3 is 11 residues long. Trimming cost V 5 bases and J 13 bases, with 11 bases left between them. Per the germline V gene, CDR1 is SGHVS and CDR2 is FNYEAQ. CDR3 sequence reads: CASSAGSGLFF. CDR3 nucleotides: TGTGCCAGCAGCGCTGGATCGGGACTGTTTTTT.

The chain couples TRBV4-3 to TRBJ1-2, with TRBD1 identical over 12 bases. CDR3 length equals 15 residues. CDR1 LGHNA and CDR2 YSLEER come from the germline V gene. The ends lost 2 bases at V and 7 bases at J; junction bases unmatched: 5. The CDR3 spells CASSQLGQGAFGYTF. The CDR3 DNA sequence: TGCGCCAGCAGCCAACTGGGACAGGGGGCCTTTGGCTACACCTTC.

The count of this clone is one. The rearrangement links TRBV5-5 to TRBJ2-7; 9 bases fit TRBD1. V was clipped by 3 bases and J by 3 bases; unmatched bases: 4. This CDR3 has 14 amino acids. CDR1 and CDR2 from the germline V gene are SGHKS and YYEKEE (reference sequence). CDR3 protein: CASSSGQGHYEQYF. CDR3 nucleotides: TGTGCCAGCAGCTCGGGACAGGGTCACTACGAGCAGTACTTC.

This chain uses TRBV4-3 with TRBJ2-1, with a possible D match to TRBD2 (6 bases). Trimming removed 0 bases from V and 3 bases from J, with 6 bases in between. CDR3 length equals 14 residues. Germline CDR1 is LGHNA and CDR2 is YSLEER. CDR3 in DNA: TGCGCCAGCAGCCAAGAGGGGGGCTACAATGAGCAGTTCTTC. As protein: CASSQEGGYNEQFF.

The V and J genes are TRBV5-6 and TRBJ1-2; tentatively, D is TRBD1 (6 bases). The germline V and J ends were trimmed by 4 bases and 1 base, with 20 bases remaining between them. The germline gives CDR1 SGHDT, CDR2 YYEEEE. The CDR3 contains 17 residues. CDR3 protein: CASSGIYRDTNNYGYTF. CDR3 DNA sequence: TGTGCCAGCAGCGGAATTTACCGGGACACAAATAACTATGGCTACACCTTC.

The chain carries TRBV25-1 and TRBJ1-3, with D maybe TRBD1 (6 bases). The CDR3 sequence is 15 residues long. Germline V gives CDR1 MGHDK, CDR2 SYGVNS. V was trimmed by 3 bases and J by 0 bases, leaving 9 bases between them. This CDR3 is CASSDTGSSGNTIYF. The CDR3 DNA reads TGTGCCAGCAGTGACACAGGGAGCTCTGGAAACACCATATATTTT. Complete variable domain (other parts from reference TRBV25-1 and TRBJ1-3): EADIYQTPRYLVIGTGKKITLECSQTMGHDKMYWYQQDPGMELHLIHYSYGVNSTEKGDLSSESTVSRIRTEHFPLTLESARPSHTSQYLCASSDTGSSGNTIYFGEGSWLTVV.

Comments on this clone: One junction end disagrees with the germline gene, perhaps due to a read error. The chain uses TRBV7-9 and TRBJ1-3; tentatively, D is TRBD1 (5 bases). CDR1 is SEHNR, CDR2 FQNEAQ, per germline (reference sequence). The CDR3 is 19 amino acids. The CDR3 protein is CSSSLSGGAFHNSGNTIYF. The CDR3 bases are TGTTCCAGCAGCTTATCAGGAGGGGCCTTTCACAACTCTGGAAACACCATATATTTT.

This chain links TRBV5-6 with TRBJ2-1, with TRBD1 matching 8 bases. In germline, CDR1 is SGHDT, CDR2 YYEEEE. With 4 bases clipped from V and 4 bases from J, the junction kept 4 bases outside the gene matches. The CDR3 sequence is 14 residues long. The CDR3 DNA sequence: TGTGCCAGCAGCGAGAGGACAGGGTACAATGAGCAGTTCTTC. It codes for CASSERTGYNEQFF.

CDR3 sequence reads: CASSPLTVQETQYF. DNA for the CDR3: TGTGCCAGCAGTCCACTTACGGTCCAAGAGACCCAGTACTTC. The chain employs TRBV2 and TRBJ2-5; D unresolved. Germline loops: CDR1 SNHLY, CDR2 FYNNEI. V was shortened by 5 bases and J by 1 base, with 11 bases between the two germline ends. This CDR3 spans 14 amino acids. The whole variable domain, filled in from reference TRBV2 and TRBJ2-5, reads EPEVTQTPSHQVTQMGQEVILRCVPISNHLYFYWYRQILGQKVEFLVSFYNNEISEKSEIFDDQFSVERPDGSNFTLKIRSTKLEDSAMYFCASSPLTVQETQYFGPGTRLLVL.

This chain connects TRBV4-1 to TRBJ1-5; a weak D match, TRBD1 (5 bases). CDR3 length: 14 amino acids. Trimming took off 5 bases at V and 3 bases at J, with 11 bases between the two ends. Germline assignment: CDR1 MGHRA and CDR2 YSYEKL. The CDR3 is CASSSMTVNQPQHF. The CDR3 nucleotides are TGCGCCAGCAGCTCCATGACAGTCAATCAGCCCCAGCATTTT.

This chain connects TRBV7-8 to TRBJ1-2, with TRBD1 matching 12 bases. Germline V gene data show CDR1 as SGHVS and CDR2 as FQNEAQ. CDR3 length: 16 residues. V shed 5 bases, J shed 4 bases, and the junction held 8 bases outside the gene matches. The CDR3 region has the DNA TGTGCCAGCAGCATTAACTCGGGACAGGGGGCCTATGGCTACACCTTC. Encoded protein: CASSINSGQGAYGYTF.

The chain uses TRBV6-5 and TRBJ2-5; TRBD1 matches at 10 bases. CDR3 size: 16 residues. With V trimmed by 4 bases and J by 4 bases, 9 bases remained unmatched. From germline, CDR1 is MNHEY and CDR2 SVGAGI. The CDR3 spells CASSSPTGGLIETQYF. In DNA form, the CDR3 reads TGTGCCAGCAGTTCCCCGACAGGGGGCTTGATAGAGACCCAGTACTTC.

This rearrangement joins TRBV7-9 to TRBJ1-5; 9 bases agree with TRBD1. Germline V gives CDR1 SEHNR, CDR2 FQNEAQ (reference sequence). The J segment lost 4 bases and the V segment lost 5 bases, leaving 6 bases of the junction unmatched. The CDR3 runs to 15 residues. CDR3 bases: TGTGCCAGCAGCCGCGGGACAGGGAATAATCAGCCCCAGCATTTT. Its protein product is CASSRGTGNNQPQHF.

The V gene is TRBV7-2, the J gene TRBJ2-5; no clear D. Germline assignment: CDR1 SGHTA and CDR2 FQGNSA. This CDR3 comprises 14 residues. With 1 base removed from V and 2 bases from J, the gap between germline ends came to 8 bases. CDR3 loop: CASSLGTGQETQYF. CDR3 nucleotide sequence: TGTGCCAGCAGCTTAGGTACCGGGCAAGAGACCCAGTACTTC.

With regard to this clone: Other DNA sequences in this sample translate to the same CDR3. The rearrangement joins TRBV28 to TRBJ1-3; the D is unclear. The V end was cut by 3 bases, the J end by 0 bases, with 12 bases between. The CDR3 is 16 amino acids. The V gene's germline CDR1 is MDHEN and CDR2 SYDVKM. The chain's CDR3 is CASSLLAGRSGNTIYF. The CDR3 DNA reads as TGTGCCAGCAGTTTGCTAGCAGGTCGCTCTGGAAACACCATATATTTT.

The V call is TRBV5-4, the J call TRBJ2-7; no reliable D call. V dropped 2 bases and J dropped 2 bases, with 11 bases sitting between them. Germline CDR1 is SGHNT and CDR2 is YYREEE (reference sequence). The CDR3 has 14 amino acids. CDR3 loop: CASSLTSGTYEQYF. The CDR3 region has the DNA TGTGCCAGCAGCTTAACCTCAGGAACCTACGAGCAGTACTTC.

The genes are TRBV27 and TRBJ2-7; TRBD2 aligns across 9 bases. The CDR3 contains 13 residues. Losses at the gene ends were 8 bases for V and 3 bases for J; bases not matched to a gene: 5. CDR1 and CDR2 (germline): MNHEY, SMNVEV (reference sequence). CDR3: CASGAGGHYEQYF. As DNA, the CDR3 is TGTGCCAGCGGGGCGGGAGGGCACTACGAGCAGTACTTC.

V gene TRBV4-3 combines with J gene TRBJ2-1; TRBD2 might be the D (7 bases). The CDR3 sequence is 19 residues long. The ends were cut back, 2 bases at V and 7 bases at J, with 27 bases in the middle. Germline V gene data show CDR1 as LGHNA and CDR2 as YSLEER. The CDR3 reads CASSQRESFRGGNGNEQFF. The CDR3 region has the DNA TGCGCCAGCAGCCAAAGAGAATCCTTTAGGGGGGGCAATGGGAATGAGCAGTTCTTC.

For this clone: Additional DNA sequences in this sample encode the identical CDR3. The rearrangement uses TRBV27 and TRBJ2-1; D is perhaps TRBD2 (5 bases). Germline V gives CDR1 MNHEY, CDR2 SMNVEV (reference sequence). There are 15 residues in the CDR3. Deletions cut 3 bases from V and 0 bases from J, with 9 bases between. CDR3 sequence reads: CASSLDSSSYNEQFF. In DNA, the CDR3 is TGTGCCAGCAGTTTGGACTCCAGCTCCTACAATGAGCAGTTCTTC.

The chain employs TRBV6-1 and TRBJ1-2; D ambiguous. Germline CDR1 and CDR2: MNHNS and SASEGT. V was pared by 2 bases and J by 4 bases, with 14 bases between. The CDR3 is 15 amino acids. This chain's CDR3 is CASSEIGVRGYGYTF. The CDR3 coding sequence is TGTGCCAGCAGTGAAATCGGGGTCCGGGGCTATGGCTACACCTTC.

The CDR3 loop is CASSLALTGSGNTIYF. The CDR3 nucleotides read TGCGCCAGCAGCTTGGCCCTGACAGGGTCTGGAAACACCATATATTTT. This chain connects TRBV5-1 to TRBJ1-3, with 7 bases identical to TRBD1. The CDR3 has 16 amino acids. V lost 0 bases to trimming and J lost 1 base; unmatched junction nucleotides: 4. CDR1 SGHRS and CDR2 YFSETQ come from the germline V gene.

CDR3 loop: CASSLSRRLEGYTF. In DNA, the CDR3 is TGTGCCAGCAGCTTATCTCGTAGGTTGGAGGGCTACACCTTC. The V gene is TRBV7-9, the J gene TRBJ1-2; unclear D gene. The CDR3 runs to 14 residues. The germline gives CDR1 SEHNR, CDR2 FQNEAQ (reference sequence). Trimming pared 2 bases from V and 8 bases from J, leaving 15 bases between. Full variable domain (rest looked up from reference TRBV7-9 and TRBJ1-2): DTGVSQNPRHKITKRGQNVTFRCDPISEHNRLYWYRQTLGQGPEFLTYFQNEAQLEKSRLLSDRFSAERPKGSFSTLEIQRTEQGDSAMYLCASSLSRRLEGYTFGSGTRLTVV.

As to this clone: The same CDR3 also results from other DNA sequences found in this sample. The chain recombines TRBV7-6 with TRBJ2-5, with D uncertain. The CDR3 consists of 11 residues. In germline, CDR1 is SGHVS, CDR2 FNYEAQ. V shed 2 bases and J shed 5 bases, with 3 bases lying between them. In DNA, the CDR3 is TGTGCCAGCAGCTTACAGGAGACCCAGTACTTC. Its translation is CASSLQETQYF.

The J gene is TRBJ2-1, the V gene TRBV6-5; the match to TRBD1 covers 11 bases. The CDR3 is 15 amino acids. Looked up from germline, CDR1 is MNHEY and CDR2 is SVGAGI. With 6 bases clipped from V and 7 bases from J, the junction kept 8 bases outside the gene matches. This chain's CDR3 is CASSLWTGGGNEQFF. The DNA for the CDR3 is TGTGCCAGCAGCCTGTGGACAGGGGGCGGAAATGAGCAGTTCTTC.

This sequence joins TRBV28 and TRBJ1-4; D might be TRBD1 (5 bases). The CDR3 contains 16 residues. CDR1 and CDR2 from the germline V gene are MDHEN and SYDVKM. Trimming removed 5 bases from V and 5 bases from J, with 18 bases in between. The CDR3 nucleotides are TGTGCCAGCAGTCCCCGGGGGTCGCCCCCGAATGAAAAACTGTTTTTT. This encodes CASSPRGSPPNEKLFF. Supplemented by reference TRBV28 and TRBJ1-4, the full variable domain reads DVKVTQSSRYLVKRTGEKVFLECVQDMDHENMFWYRQDPGLGLRLIYFSYDVKMKEKGDIPEGYSVSREKKERFSLILESASTNQTSMYLCASSPRGSPPNEKLFFGSGTQLSVL.